This T cell receptor (beta chain) came from a study of spatial heterogeneity in lung cancer. Regarding time point: blood at routine non-recurrence follow-up after resection. Whole RNA from tumor, nontumor lung or frozen PBMC was sequenced unsorted. The CDR3 is 13 residues long. Germline CDR1 KGHSH, CDR2 LQKENI. TCRdb reprocessed the 5' RACE reads via MiXCR and lists one record per CDR3 protein. Here the sample spans some 54,000 distinct CDR3 sequences, roughly 8.1% being singletons. For this clonotype: The junction shows a germline mismatch at one end, possibly a read error.

This sample comprised PBMCs, obtained at follow-up. This chain uses TRBV18 with TRBJ2-1; D gene uncertain. The TCR sequence derives from a female donor with early-stage non-small cell lung cancer. CDR3 sequence reads: CASSPRLADQRVF. CDR3 bases: TGTGCCAGCTCACCACGATTGGCAGACCAAAGGGTCTTC.